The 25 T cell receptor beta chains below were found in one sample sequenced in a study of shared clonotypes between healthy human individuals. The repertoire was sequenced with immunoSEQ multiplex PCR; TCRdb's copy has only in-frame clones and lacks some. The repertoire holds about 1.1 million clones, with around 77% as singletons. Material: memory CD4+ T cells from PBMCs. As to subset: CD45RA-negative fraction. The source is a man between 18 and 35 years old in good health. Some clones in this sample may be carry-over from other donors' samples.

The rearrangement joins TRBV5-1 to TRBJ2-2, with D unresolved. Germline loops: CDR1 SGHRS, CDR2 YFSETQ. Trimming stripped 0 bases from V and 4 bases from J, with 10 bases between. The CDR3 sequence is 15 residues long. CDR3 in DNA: TGCGCCAGCAGCTTGGTTATCTCGGGCACCGGGGAGCTGTTTTTT. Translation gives CASSLVISGTGELFF.

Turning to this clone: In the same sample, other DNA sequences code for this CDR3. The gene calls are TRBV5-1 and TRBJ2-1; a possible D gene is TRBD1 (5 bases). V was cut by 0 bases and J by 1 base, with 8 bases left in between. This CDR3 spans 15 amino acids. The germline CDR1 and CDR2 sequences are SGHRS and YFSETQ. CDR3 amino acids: CASSLAGLSYNEQFF. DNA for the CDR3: TGCGCCAGCAGCTTGGCAGGGCTTTCCTACAATGAGCAGTTCTTC.

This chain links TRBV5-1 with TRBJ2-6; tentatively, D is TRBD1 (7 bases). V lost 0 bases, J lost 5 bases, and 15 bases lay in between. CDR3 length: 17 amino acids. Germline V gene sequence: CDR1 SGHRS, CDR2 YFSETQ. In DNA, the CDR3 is TGCGCCAGCAGCTTGGGTGGAGGGGGCCTGTGGGCCAACGTCCTGACTTTC. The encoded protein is CASSLGGGGLWANVLTF.

The CDR3 protein is CASSFFTRPTGELFF. The CDR3 region has the DNA TGTGCCAGCAGCTTTTTTACACGCCCCACCGGGGAGCTGTTTTTT. The chain is built from TRBV7-2 and TRBJ2-2; D not certain. The CDR3 runs to 15 residues. V was trimmed by 3 bases and J by 4 bases, leaving 12 bases between them. Germline lookup yields CDR1 SGHTA and CDR2 FQGNSA.

CDR3 protein: CASKNFPTTNEKLFF. The CDR3 region has the DNA TGTGCCAGCAAAAATTTCCCGACAACTAATGAAAAACTGTTTTTT. The chain links TRBV2 to TRBJ1-4; no firm D call. Germline assignment: CDR1 SNHLY and CDR2 FYNNEI. The ends were cut back, 7 bases at V and 0 bases at J, with 12 bases in the middle. The CDR3 runs to 15 residues.

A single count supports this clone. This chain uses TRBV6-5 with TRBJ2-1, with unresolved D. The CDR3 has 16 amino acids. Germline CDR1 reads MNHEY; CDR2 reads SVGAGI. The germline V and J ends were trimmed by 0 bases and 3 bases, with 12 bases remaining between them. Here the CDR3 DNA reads TGTGCCAGCAGTTACTCGACGGCCTTTGGCTACAATGAGCAGTTCTTC. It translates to CASSYSTAFGYNEQFF.

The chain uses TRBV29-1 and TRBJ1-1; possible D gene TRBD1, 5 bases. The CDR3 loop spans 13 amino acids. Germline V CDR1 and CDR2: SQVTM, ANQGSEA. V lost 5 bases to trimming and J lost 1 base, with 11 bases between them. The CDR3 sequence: CSVIRDWNTEAFF. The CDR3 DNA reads TGCAGCGTTATACGGGACTGGAACACTGAAGCTTTCTTT.

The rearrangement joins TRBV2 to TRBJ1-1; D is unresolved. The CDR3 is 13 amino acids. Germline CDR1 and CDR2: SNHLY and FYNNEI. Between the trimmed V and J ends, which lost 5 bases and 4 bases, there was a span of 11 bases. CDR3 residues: CASSPGPGTEAFF. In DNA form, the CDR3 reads TGTGCCAGCAGTCCCGGACCGGGCACTGAAGCTTTCTTT. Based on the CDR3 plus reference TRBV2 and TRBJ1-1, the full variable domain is EPEVTQTPSHQVTQMGQEVILRCVPISNHLYFYWYRQILGQKVEFLVSFYNNEISEKSEIFDDQFSVERPDGSNFTLKIRSTKLEDSAMYFCASSPGPGTEAFFGQGTRLTVV.

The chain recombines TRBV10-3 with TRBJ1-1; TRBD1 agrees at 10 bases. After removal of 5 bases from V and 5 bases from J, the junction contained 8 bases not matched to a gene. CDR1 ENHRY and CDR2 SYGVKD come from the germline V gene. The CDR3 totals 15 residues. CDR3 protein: CAISTPDRGHTEAFF. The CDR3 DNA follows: TGTGCCATCAGTACCCCCGACAGGGGGCATACTGAAGCTTTCTTT.

CDR3 nucleotide sequence: TGTGCCAGCAGCCCGCAGGTGGCCCCCTACGAGCAGTACTTC. Its protein product is CASSPQVAPYEQYF. The V gene is TRBV9, the J gene TRBJ2-7; D is uncertain. Trimming shortened V by 4 bases and J by 2 bases, and 13 bases separated the two germline ends. Looked up from germline, CDR1 is SGDLS and CDR2 is YYNGEE. The CDR3 runs 14 residues.

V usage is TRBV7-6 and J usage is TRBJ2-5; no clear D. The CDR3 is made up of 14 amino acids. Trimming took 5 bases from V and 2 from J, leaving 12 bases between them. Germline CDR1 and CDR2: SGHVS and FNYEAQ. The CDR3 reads CASSHGSQQETQYF. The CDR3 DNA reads TGTGCCAGCAGCCACGGGTCTCAACAAGAGACCCAGTACTTC.

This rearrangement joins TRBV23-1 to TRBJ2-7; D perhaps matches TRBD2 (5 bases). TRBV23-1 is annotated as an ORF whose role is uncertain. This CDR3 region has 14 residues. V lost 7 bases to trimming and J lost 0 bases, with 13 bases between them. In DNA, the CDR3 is TGCGCCAGCATGAGGGATGGGATCTCCTACGAGCAGTACTTC. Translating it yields CASMRDGISYEQYF.

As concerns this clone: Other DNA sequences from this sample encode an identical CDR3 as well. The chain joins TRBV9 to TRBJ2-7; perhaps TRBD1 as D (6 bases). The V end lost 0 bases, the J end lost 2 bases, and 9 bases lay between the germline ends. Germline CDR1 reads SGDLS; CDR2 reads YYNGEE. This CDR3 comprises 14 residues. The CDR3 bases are TGTGCCAGCAGCGTAGGCCAGGGGCCCTACGAGCAGTACTTC. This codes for CASSVGQGPYEQYF.

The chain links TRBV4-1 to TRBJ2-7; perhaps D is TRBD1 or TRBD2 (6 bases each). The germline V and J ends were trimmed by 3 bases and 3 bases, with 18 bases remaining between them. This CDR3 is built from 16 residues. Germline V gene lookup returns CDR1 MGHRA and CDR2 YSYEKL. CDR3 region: CASSHHLRGGIYEQYF. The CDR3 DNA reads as TGCGCCAGCAGCCACCACCTCAGGGGAGGTATCTACGAGCAGTACTTC.

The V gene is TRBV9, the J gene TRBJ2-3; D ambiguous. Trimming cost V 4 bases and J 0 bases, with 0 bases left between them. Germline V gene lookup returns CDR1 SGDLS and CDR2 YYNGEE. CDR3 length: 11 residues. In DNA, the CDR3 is TGTGCCAGCAGCAGCACAGATACGCAGTATTTT. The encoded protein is CASSSTDTQYF.

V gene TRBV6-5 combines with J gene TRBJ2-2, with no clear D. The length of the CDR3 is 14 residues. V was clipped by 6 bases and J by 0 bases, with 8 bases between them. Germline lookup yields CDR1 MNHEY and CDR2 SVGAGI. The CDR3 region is CASRKKPNTGELFF. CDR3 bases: TGTGCCAGCAGGAAGAAACCGAACACCGGGGAGCTGTTTTTT.

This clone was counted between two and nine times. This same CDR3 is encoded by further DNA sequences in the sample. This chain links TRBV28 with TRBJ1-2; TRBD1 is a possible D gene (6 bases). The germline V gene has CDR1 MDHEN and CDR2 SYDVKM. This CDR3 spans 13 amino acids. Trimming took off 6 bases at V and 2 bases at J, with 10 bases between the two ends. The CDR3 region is CASSTTGNYGYTF. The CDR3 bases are TGTGCCAGCAGCACTACAGGGAACTATGGCTACACCTTC.

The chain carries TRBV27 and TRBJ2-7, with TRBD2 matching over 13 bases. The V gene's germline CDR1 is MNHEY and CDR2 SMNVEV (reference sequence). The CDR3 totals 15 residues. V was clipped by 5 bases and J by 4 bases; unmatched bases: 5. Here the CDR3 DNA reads TGTGCCAGCAGTCCGGGACTAGCGGGGCGTTACGAGCAGTACTTC. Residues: CASSPGLAGRYEQYF.

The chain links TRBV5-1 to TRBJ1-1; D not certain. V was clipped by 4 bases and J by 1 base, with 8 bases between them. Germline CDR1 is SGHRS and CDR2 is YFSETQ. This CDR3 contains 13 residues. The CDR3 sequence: CASSTQQNTEAFF. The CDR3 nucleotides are TGCGCCAGCAGCACCCAACAGAACACTGAAGCTTTCTTT.

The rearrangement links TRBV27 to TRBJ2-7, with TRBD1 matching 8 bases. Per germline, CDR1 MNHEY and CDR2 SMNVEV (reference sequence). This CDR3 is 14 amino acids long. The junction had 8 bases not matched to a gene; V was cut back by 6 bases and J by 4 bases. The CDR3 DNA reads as TGTGCCAGCAGGATAGGGACAGGATTATACGAGCAGTACTTC. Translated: CASRIGTGLYEQYF.

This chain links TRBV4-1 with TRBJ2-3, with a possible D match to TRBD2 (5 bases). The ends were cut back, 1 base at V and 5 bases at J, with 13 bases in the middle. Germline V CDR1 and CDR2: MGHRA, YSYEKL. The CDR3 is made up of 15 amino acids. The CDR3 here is CASSQVETTRDTQYF. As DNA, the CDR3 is TGCGCCAGCAGCCAAGTTGAGACTACCCGAGATACGCAGTATTTT.

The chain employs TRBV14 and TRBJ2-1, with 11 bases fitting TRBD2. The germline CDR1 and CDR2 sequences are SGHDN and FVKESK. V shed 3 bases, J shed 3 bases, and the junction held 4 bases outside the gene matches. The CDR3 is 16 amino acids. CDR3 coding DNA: TGTGCCAGCAGCCAGATAGCGGGAGGGTACTACAATGAGCAGTTCTTC. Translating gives CASSQIAGGYYNEQFF.

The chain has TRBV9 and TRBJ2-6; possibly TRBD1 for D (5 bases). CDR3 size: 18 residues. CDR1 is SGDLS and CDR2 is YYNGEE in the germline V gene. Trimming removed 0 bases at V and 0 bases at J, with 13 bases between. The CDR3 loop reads CASSVEDRFPSGANVLTF. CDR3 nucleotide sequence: TGTGCCAGCAGCGTAGAAGACAGATTTCCCTCTGGGGCCAACGTCCTGACTTTC.

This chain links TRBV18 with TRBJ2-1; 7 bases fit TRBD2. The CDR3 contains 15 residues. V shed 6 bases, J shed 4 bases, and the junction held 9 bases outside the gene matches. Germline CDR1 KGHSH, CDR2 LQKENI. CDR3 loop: CASSPGLVSYNEQFF. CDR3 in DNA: TGTGCCAGCTCGCCCGGACTAGTTTCTTACAATGAGCAGTTCTTC. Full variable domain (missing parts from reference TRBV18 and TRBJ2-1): NAGVMQNPRHLVRRRGQEARLRCSPMKGHSHVYWYRQLPEEGLKFMVYLQKENIIDESGMPKERFSAEFPKEGPSILRIQQVVRGDSAAYFCASSPGLVSYNEQFFGPGTRLTVL.

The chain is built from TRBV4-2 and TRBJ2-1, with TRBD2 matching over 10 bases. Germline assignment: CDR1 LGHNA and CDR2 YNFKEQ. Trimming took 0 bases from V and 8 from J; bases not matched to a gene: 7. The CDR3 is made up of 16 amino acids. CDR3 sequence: CASSQERTSGFYEQFF. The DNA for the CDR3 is TGTGCCAGCAGCCAAGAACGGACTAGCGGCTTCTATGAGCAGTTCTTC.